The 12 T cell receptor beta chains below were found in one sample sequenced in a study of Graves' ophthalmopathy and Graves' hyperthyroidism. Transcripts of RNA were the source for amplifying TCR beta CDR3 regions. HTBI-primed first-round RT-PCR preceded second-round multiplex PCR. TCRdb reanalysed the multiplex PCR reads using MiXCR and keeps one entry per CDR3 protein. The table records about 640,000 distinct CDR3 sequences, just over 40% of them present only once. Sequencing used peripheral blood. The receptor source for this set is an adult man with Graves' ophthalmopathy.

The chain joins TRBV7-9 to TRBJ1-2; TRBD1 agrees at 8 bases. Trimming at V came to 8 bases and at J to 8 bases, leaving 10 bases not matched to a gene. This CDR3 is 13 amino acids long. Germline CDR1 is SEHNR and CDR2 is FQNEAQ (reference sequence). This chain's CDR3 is CASSKQGEGGYTF. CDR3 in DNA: TGTGCCAGCTCGAAACAGGGGGAAGGGGGCTACACCTTC. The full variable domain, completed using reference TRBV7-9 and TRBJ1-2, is DTGVSQNPRHKITKRGQNVTFRCDPISEHNRLYWYRQTLGQGPEFLTYFQNEAQLEKSRLLSDRFSAERPKGSFSTLEIQRTEQGDSAMYLCASSKQGEGGYTFGSGTRLTVV.

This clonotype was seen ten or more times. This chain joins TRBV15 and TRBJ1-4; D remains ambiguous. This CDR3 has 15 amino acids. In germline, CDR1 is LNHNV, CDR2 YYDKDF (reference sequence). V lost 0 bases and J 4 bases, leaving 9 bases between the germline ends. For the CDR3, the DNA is TGTGCCACCAGCAGAGACACCGCAGATAATGAAAAACTGTTTTTT. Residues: CATSRDTADNEKLFF.

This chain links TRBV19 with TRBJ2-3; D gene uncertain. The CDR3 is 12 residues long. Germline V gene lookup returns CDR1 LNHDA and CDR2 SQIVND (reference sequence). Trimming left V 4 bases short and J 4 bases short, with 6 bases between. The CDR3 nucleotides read TGTGCCAGTAGTACCCCACCAGATACGCAGTATTTT. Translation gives CASSTPPDTQYF.

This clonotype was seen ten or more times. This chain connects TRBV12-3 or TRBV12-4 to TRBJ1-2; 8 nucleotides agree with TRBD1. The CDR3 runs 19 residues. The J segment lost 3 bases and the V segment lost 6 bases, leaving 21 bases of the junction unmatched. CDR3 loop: CASRQSPGGRRPLDYGYTF. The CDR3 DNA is TGTGCCAGCAGACAGTCCCCAGGGGGCAGGAGGCCCCTTGACTATGGCTACACCTTC.

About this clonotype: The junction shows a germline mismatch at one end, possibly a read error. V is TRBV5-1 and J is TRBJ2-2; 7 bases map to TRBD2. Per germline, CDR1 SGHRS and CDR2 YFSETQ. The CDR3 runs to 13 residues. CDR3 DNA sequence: TGTGCCAGCAGGGAGGGCTCATCTGGGGAGCTGTTTTTT. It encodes CASREGSSGELFF.

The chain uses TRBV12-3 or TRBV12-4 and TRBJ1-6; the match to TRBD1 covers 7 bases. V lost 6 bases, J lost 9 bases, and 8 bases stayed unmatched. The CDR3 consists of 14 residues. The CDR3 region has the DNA TGTGCCAGCAGCGGACAGGCGACGGGTTCACCCCTCCACTTT. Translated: CASSGQATGSPLHF.

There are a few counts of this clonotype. CDR3 sequence reads: CASTRGLGQHTGELFF. The CDR3 DNA follows: TGTGCCAGCACTCGGGGCTTGGGTCAACACACCGGGGAGCTGTTTTTT. The V call is TRBV6-6, the J call TRBJ2-2; D possibly matches TRBD1 or TRBD2 (5 bases each). Germline V CDR1 and CDR2: MNHNY, SVGAGI (reference sequence). V was shortened by 7 bases and J by 3 bases, with 18 bases between the two germline ends. The CDR3 is 16 residues long.

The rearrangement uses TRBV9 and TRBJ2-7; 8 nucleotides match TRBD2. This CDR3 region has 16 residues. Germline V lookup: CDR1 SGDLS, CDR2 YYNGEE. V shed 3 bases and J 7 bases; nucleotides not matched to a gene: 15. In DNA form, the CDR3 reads TGTGCCAGCAGCGCAAGGCTAACTAGCGGCCCGGGAGAGCAGTACTTC. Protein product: CASSARLTSGPGEQYF.

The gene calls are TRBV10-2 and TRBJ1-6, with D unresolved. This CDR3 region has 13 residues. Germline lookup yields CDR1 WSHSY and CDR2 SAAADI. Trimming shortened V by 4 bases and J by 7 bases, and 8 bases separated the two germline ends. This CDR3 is CASSGGWNSPLHF. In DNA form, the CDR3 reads TGCGCCAGCAGTGGGGGTTGGAATTCACCCCTCCACTTT.

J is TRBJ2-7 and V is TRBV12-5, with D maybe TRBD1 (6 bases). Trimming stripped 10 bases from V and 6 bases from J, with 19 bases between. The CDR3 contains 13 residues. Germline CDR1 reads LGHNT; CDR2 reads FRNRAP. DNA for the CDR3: TGTGCTACGCAGGACAGTTTGACCTGCGAGCAGTACTTC. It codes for CATQDSLTCEQYF.

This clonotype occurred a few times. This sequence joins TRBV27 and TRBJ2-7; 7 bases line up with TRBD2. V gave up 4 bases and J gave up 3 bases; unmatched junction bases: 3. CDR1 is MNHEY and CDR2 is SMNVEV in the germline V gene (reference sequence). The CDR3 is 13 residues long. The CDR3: CASSSLAVYEQYF. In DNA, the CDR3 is TGTGCCAGCAGTTCCCTAGCGGTCTACGAGCAGTACTTC.

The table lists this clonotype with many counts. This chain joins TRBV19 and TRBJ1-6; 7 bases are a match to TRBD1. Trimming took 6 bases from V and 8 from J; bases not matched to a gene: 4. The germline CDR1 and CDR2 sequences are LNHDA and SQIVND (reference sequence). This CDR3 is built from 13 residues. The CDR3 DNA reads TGTGCCAGTAGCCCCGACAGGGATTCACCCCTCCACTTT. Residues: CASSPDRDSPLHF.